This T cell receptor beta chain was recovered during a study of T cells in Graves' hyperthyroidism and ophthalmopathy. Trimming left V 8 bases short and J 1 base short, with 11 bases between. Germline CDR1 MDHEN, CDR2 SYDVKM. There are 13 residues in the CDR3. RNA transcripts provided the source from which TCR beta CDR3 regions were amplified. The HTBI primer set drove a first-round RT-PCR of the TCR CDR3. TCRdb fed the multiplex PCR reads into MiXCR, producing one record per CDR3 protein. This sample has 400,000 to 550,000 distinct CDR3 sequences, with 24% found just once. This TCR was recovered from a woman younger than 45 with Graves' ophthalmopathy. The sequenced material came from blood. The chain is built from TRBV28 and TRBJ1-1; D gene uncertain. The DNA for the CDR3 is TGTGCCAGCGGCCCCGCCGGGAACACTGAAGCTTTCTTT. As protein: CASGPAGNTEAFF. Filled out from reference TRBV28 and TRBJ1-1, the complete variable domain reads DVKVTQSSRYLVKRTGEKVFLECVQDMDHENMFWYRQDPGLGLRLIYFSYDVKMKEKGDIPEGYSVSREKKERFSLILESASTNQTSMYLCASGPAGNTEAFFGQGTRLTVV.